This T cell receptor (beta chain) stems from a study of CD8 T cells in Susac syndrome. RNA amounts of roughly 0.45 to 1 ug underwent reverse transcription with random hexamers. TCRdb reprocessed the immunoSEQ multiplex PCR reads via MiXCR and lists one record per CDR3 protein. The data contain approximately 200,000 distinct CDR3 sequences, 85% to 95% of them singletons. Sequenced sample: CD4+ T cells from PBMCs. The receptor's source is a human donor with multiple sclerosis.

CDR3 nucleotides: TGTGCCAGCAGCCAATGGCGGATAGCTTTCTTT. This sequence encodes CASSQWRIAFF. The V call is TRBV14, the J call TRBJ1-1; no reliable D call. Trimming left V 2 bases short and J 10 bases short, with 8 bases between. Per the germline V gene, CDR1 is SGHDN and CDR2 is FVKESK. The length of the CDR3 is 11 residues.